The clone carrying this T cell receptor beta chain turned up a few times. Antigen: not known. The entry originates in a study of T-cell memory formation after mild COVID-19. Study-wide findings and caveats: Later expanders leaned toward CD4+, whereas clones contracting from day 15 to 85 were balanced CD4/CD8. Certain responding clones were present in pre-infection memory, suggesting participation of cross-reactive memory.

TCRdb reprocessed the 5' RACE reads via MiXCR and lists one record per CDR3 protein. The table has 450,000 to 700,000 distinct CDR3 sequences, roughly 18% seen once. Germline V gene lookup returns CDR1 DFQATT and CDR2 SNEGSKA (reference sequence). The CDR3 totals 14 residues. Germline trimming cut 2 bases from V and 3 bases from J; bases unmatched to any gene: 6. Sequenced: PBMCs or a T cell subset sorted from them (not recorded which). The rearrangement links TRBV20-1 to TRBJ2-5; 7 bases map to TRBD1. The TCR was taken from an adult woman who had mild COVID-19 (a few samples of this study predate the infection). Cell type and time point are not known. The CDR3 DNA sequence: TGCAGTGCTAGACCCCGGGACAGTGAAGAGACCCAGTACTTC. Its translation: CSARPRDSEETQYF.